This TCR beta chain stems from a study of shared clonotypes between healthy human individuals (dated by TCRdb to the early 2020s). With regard to the full study: The cohort included a few men and a couple of women between 18 and 49 years of age. To increase sequencing depth and limit assay-specific biases, different laboratories used diverse techniques to prepare libraries and sequence TCR repertoires. Leukapheresis yielded between about 0.8 and 8.9 billion PBMCs per donor. For each donor, CD4 naive and CD4 memory were each run on three plates, CD8 naive on two plates, and CD8 memory on one plate. To estimate repertoire size and how much clonotype sharing occurs between individuals, the study deeply sequenced the blood TCR repertoires of 5 or 6 healthy adults.

Via the germline V gene, CDR1 is SGHRS and CDR2 YFSETQ. V is reduced by 0 bases and J by 3 bases, leaving a spacing of 9 bases between them. From cysteine to phenylalanine, the CDR3 is 14 amino acids long. Only CDR3 DNA is held: 42 bases, read in frame from base 1. The paper's findings and limits, for the study overall: Rarefaction of sorted-subset datasets indicated incomplete sequencing despite the large sequencing depth. Sampling was restricted to blood, and TCR repertoires in tissues likely differ from the TCR repertoires found in blood. Because the study included a small number of donors, the genetic and exposure-history diversity represented was limited. Clonotypes shared by all four sorted-subset donors showed higher generation probabilities than non-shared clonotypes. Estimated clonotype richness was generally larger for naive than for memory subsets. Across several donors, roughly 5% of naive CD4, approximately 3.6% of naive CD8, about 2.3% of memory CD4, and about 0.4% of memory CD8 clonotypes were shared. Based on pairwise subsampling, the degree of clonotype sharing among donors was expected to be affected by sequencing depth.

Using the deep immunoSEQ assay, TCR CDR3 regions were amplified from genomic DNA by multiplex PCR. Extracted genomic DNA from each cell subset was distributed evenly across all wells of several immunoSEQ 96-well plates, and each plate was treated as a replicate. Each replicate PCR for sorted subsets received about 200 ng genomic DNA, equal to about 29,000 T cell genomes. Purified libraries were measured with a Qubit 3.0 fluorometer, size-checked on a Bioanalyzer 2100, and measured again with the KAPA Library Quantification kit. Every immunoSEQ 96-well plate was sequenced on a dedicated single-read 150-cycle Illumina NextSeq 550 flow cell. The paper's processing steps were these. Because the immunoSEQ output included only junctional sequences and no quality scores, the filtering could not be the same as the filtering used for full-length reads. Sequences were annotated with PyIR, a Python wrapper for IgBLAST v1.9, and V/J genes and CDR3 were assigned using IMGT germline references. Reads with weak V/J assignments (E-value above 1e-6), missing CDR3, stop codons, out-of-frame junctions, or ambiguous translated residues were removed. A V3J clonotype was defined by an identical inferred V gene, J gene, and CDR3 amino acid sequence. The percentage overlap between two repertoires was calculated by dividing the number of shared unique clonotypes by the size of the smaller repertoire. Three approaches were used to assess repertoire richness: RTK rarefaction, the Chao1 estimator, and Recon v2.1 estimates of unobserved clonotypes. Generation probabilities for all TCRbeta clonotypes obtained by the gDNA method from a few donors were computed using OLGA. TCRdb retrieved this table from immuneACCESS and kept in-frame rearrangements only. Not all clones are present; in checked studies, unresolved V genes account for under half, and no reason is known for the remainder. The V and J calls and the clone size are those of that table, but D and trimming were determined from the DNA. A total of approximately 1,000,000 clones appear in this sample, roughly 74% of them only once. The ten biggest clones cover 0.4% to 0.55% of the sample.

Donors were healthy HIV-negative adults with no recently reported acute infections or vaccinations. Only Caucasian adults living in Nashville, Tennessee, USA were represented among the donors. CD4+ T cells were enriched by magnetic negative selection; naive cells were then positively selected on CD45RA, and the negative fraction formed the memory subset. Blood was obtained by leukapheresis, after which PBMCs were separated by Ficoll-Histopaque density gradient centrifugation and cryopreserved in liquid nitrogen vapor phase. Analytical flow cytometry was used to check the purity and quantity of every magnetically sorted T cell population. From each sorted fraction, genomic DNA was isolated and quantified by UV absorbance on a Nanodrop 2000c. The table lists this clone with a count of one. The specificity of this receptor is unknown. The sample holds no much larger clone one base away, and base qualities are not on file. Other nucleotide sequences in the sample specify the same CDR3.

The chain is encoded by TRBV5-1 joined to TRBJ2-5; the D gene is perhaps TRBD1, on 6 matching bases. The sample taken for sequencing was memory CD4+ T cells from PBMCs. Explained via the paper, the cell subset or site label denotes: CD45RA-negative fraction. The TCR was taken from a man younger than 30 in good health. Some clones in this sample may be carry-over from other donors' samples. DNA sequence: TGCGCCAGCAGCTTGGGTCAGGGGAAAGAGACCCAGTACTTC. It translates as CASSLGQGKETQYF.